This T cell receptor (beta chain) was identified during a study of T cells in Graves' hyperthyroidism and ophthalmopathy. Study-wide context: Peripheral blood was collected at initial diagnosis, before any treatment.

This clonotype was observed at least ten times. Germline values: CDR1 MDHEN, CDR2 SYDVKM. This CDR3 region has 14 residues. The ends lost 7 bases at V and 3 bases at J; junction bases unmatched: 5. From RNA transcripts, TCR beta CDR3 regions were amplified. The TCR CDR3 was amplified in a first-round RT-PCR using the HTBI primer set. Each CDR3 protein is one row after TCRdb ran MiXCR on the multiplex PCR reads. The sample yields 20,000 to 30,000 distinct CDR3 sequences, around 40% seen once. Sequencing was carried out using blood. The source is a woman in her 30s with Graves' hyperthyroidism. This chain uses TRBV28 with TRBJ2-1; 8 positions match TRBD2. CDR3 sequence (DNA): TGTGCCAGCACGATAGCGGGAAACTACAATGAGCAGTTCTTC. Amino acid sequence: CASTIAGNYNEQFF.